This T cell receptor beta chain is from a study of beta chain features in type 1 diabetes. Study in general: Regarding age, gender and cell yields, patients proved similar to healthy donors.

The study's findings and limits: Although PCR might favor shorter templates, it would do so equally in patients and controls. Shortening that was moderate but significant affected the TCRB CDR3s of Type 1 diabetes patients in all four CD4+ subsets.

Isolated RNA was reverse transcribed in full, so expressed TCRB transcripts were sequenced. Sequenced by immunoSEQ multiplex PCR; TCRdb stores in-frame clones only, minus some. The sample yields 130,000 or so clones, roughly 15% seen once. Trimming removed 2 bases from V and 0 bases from J; junction bases left unmatched: 3. Germline CDR1 is SGHVS and CDR2 is FNYEAQ. The CDR3 is 16 amino acids. A note on this clone: Its antigen remains unknown.

This receptor was identified in a man aged 25-45 years with type 1 diabetes. Specimen: central memory CD4+ T cells from blood. The chain uses TRBV7-6 and TRBJ2-3, with 9 bases matching TRBD1. The chain's CDR3 is CASSLRGQGSTDTQYF. CDR3 sequence (DNA): TGTGCCAGCAGCTTAAGGGGACAGGGAAGCACAGATACGCAGTATTTT.